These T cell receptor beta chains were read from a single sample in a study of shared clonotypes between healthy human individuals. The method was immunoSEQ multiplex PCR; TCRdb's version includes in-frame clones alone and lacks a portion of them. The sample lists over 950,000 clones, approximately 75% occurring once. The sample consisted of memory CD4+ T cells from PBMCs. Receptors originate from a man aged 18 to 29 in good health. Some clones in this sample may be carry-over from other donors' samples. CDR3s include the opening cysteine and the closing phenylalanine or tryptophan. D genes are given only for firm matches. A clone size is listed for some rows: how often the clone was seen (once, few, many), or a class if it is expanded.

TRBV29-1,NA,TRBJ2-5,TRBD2,CSVEVPGLAGRETQYF,TGCAGCGTTGAAGTGCCTGGACTAGCGGGACGAGAGACCCAGTACTTC
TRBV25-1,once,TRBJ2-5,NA,CASSDEARGQETQYF,TGTGCCAGCAGTGATGAGGCCCGGGGTCAAGAGACCCAGTACTTC
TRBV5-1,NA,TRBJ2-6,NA,CASSLGGATSGANVLTF,TGCGCCAGCAGCTTGGGCGGGGCCACCTCTGGGGCCAACGTCCTGACTTTC
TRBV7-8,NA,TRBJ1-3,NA,CASSFPGDTIYF,TGTGCCAGCAGCTTTCCGGGGGACACCATATATTTT
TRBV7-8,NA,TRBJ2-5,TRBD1,CASSARQGTWGQETQYF,TGTGCCAGCAGCGCGAGACAGGGAACGTGGGGACAAGAGACCCAGTACTTC
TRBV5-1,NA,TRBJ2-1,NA,CASSRFSDSSYNEQFF,TGCGCCAGCAGCCGGTTTTCAGACAGCTCCTACAATGAGCAGTTCTTC
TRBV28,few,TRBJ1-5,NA,CASSFRTGYNRSNQPQHF,TGTGCCAGCAGTTTTCGTACAGGGTATAATCGTAGCAATCAGCCCCAGCATTTT
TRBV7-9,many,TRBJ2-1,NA,CASSHNRGKGLDYNEQFF,TGTGCCAGCAGCCACAACAGAGGGAAGGGCTTGGATTACAATGAGCAGTTCTTC
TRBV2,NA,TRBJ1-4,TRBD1,CASSEGTGVVEKLFF,TGTGCCAGCAGTGAAGGGACAGGGGTGGTGGAAAAACTGTTTTTT
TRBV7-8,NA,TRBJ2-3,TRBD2,CASSLGRLAENTDTQYF,TGTGCCAGCAGCTTAGGCCGACTAGCGGAGAACACAGATACGCAGTATTTT
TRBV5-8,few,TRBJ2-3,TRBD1,CASSWTGILVQYF,TGTGCCAGCAGCTGGACAGGGATCCTAGTGCAGTATTTT
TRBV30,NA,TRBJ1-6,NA,CAWSRNSPLHF,TGTGCCTGGAGTAGAAATTCACCCCTCCACTTT
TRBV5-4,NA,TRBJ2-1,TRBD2,CASSRNDLAGVAYNEQFF,TGTGCCAGCAGCAGAAACGACTTAGCGGGGGTGGCCTACAATGAGCAGTTCTTC
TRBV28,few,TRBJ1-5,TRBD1,CASSPGQTRNQPQHF,TGTGCCAGCAGCCCGGGACAGACTAGGAATCAGCCCCAGCATTTT
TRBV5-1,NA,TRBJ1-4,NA,CASSLIQGGEKLFF,TGCGCCAGCAGCTTGATACAGGGCGGTGAAAAACTGTTTTTT
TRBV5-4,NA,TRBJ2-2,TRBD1,CASSGTGGTGELFF,TGTGCCAGCAGTGGGACAGGGGGCACCGGGGAGCTGTTTTTT
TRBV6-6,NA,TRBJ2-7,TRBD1,CASSYRDRGLYEQYF,TGTGCCAGCAGTTACCGGGACAGGGGGCTCTACGAGCAGTACTTC
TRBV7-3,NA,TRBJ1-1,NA,CASSLYGDGNTEAFF,TGTGCCAGCAGCTTATATGGCGACGGGAACACTGAAGCTTTCTTT
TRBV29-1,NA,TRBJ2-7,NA,CSVDMGQGQYF,TGCAGCGTTGATATGGGGCAGGGGCAGTACTTC
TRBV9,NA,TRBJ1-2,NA,CASSAGATANYGYTF,TGTGCCAGCAGCGCGGGGGCTACAGCTAACTATGGCTACACCTTC
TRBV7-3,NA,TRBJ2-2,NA,CASSYNLAANTGELFF,TGTGCCAGCAGTTATAATCTGGCCGCCAACACCGGGGAGCTGTTTTTT
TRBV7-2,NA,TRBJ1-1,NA,CASSSIWPKPDTEAFF,TGTGCCAGCAGCTCAATATGGCCTAAGCCAGACACTGAAGCTTTCTTT
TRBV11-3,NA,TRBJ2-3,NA,CASSPGWNPSTDTQYF,TGTGCCAGCAGCCCAGGATGGAACCCTAGCACAGATACGCAGTATTTT
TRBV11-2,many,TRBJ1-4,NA,CASSENEKLFF,TGTGCCAGCAGTGAGAATGAAAAACTGTTTTTT
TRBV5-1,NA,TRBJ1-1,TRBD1,CASSLTGGSWVGTEAFF,TGCGCCAGCAGCTTGACAGGGGGATCCTGGGTCGGCACTGAAGCTTTCTTT
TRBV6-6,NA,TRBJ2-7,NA,CASSKGTPHSYEQYF,TGTGCCAGCAGTAAGGGGACACCCCACTCCTACGAGCAGTACTTC
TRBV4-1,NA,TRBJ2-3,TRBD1,CASSRGGGPDTQYF,TGCGCCAGCAGCCGAGGGGGCGGTCCTGATACGCAGTATTTT
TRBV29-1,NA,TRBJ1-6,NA,CSASPLDSNSPLHF,TGCAGCGCTTCTCCCCTGGACAGTAATTCACCCCTCCACTTT
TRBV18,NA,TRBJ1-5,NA,CASSPEGPNLHQPQHF,TGTGCCAGCTCACCCGAGGGCCCAAACCTCCATCAGCCCCAGCATTTT
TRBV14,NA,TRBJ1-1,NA,CASRRGARTEAFF,TGTGCCAGCAGGCGGGGGGCGCGCACTGAAGCTTTCTTT
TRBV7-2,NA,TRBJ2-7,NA,CASSLDFERASYEQYF,TGTGCCAGCAGCTTAGATTTCGAGCGGGCCTCCTACGAGCAGTACTTC
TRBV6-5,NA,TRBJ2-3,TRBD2,CASSPGLRRTDTQYF,TGTGCCAGCAGCCCGGGACTACGACGCACAGATACGCAGTATTTT
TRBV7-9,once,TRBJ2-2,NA,CASSLGQNTGELFF,TGTGCCAGCAGCCTCGGACAGAACACCGGGGAGCTGTTTTTT